Listed here are 13 T cell receptor beta chains from one sample, sequenced in a study of shared clonotypes between healthy human individuals. The naive CD8 fraction comprised CD45RO-negative cells positively selected for CCR7 and excluded terminally differentiated effector memory CD45RA+ cells. TCRdb's copy holds only in-frame clones and misses some; the assay was immunoSEQ multiplex PCR. This sample has around 1,900,000 clones, with over 85% found just once. Specimen: naive CD8+ T cells from PBMCs. The origin of the receptors is a man between 18 and 35 years old in good health. Some clones in this sample may be carry-over from other donors' samples.

Details on this clone: The sample contains more than one DNA sequence encoding this CDR3. The gene calls are TRBV7-9 and TRBJ2-2; TRBD2 aligns across 9 bases. The CDR3 has 17 residues. The ends lost 2 bases at V and 0 bases at J; junction bases unmatched: 4. Germline values: CDR1 SEHNR, CDR2 FQNEAQ (reference sequence). The CDR3 spells CASSLFRGRANTGELFF. The CDR3 DNA follows: TGTGCCAGCAGCTTATTTCGCGGGAGGGCGAACACCGGGGAGCTGTTTTTT.

The chain's CDR3 is CASKAGRSSYEQYF. CDR3 in DNA: TGTGCCAGCAAAGCCGGACGGAGCTCCTACGAGCAGTACTTC. The rearrangement joins TRBV28 to TRBJ2-7; D is undetermined. CDR3 length: 14 residues. CDR1 is MDHEN and CDR2 is SYDVKM in the germline V gene. The ends were cut back, 7 bases at V and 0 bases at J, with 13 bases in the middle. The full variable domain, rest sourced from reference TRBV28 and TRBJ2-7, is DVKVTQSSRYLVKRTGEKVFLECVQDMDHENMFWYRQDPGLGLRLIYFSYDVKMKEKGDIPEGYSVSREKKERFSLILESASTNQTSMYLCASKAGRSSYEQYFGPGTRLTVT.

V usage is TRBV7-9 and J usage is TRBJ2-5, with a weak D call TRBD1 (6 bases). This CDR3 is 15 amino acids long. The V end lost 2 bases, the J end lost 5 bases, and 15 bases lay between the germline ends. CDR1 is SEHNR, CDR2 FQNEAQ, per germline (reference sequence). The DNA of the CDR3 is TGTGCCAGCAGCTTAACAGGGATGACAGAGGAGACCCAGTACTTC. Its protein is CASSLTGMTEETQYF.

This clone was seen once. The V and J genes are TRBV5-1 and TRBJ2-7; the match to TRBD1 covers 9 bases. CDR3 length equals 18 residues. Germline V gene data show CDR1 as SGHRS and CDR2 as YFSETQ. Trimming at V came to 4 bases and at J to 4 bases, leaving 18 bases not matched to a gene. Here the CDR3 DNA reads TGCGCCAGCAGCGATAAAGGTGCCTGGACAGGGGTAATTTACGAGCAGTACTTC. Protein: CASSDKGAWTGVIYEQYF. The complete variable domain, with remaining parts taken from reference TRBV5-1 and TRBJ2-7, reads KAGVTQTPRYLIKTRGQQVTLSCSPISGHRSVSWYQQTPGQGLQFLFEYFSETQRNKGNFPGRFSGRQFSNSRSEMNVSTLELGDSALYLCASSDKGAWTGVIYEQYFGPGTRLTVT.

This clone appeared once. This sequence joins TRBV7-9 and TRBJ2-7; D perhaps matches TRBD1 (6 bases). Germline values: CDR1 SEHNR, CDR2 FQNEAQ (reference sequence). The CDR3 sequence is 15 residues long. V lost 5 bases, J lost 6 bases, and 20 bases lay in between. CDR3 bases: TGTGCCAGCAGCCCTCCTGCGTGGGGACAAGTCGAGCAGTACTTC. It is translated as CASSPPAWGQVEQYF.

The chain is built from TRBV7-6 and TRBJ2-7; tentative D call: TRBD1 (6 bases). This CDR3 has 13 residues. V lost 5 bases to trimming and J lost 1 base, with 9 bases between them. Germline V gene sequence: CDR1 SGHVS, CDR2 FNYEAQ. The CDR3 DNA is TGTGCCAGCAGCCCGGACAGTTCCTACGAGCAGTACTTC. Translating gives CASSPDSSYEQYF.

The chain links TRBV15 to TRBJ2-4; maybe TRBD1 (5 bases). The V end was cut by 5 bases, the J end by 5 bases, with 10 bases between. This CDR3 is 13 amino acids long. Germline CDR1 LNHNV, CDR2 YYDKDF (reference sequence). CDR3 sequence (DNA): TGTGCCACCAGCTCAGGGCTGGAAAACATTCAGTACTTC. Translation gives CATSSGLENIQYF.

Points on this clone: This specimen includes other DNA sequences encoding the same CDR3. The chain couples TRBV28 to TRBJ1-5; TRBD1 aligns across 8 bases. The CDR3 totals 15 residues. CDR1 is MDHEN, CDR2 SYDVKM, per germline. With 5 bases clipped from V and 1 base from J, the junction kept 4 bases outside the gene matches. CDR3 amino acids: CASSLRQGSNQPQHF. CDR3 nucleotides: TGTGCCAGCAGTCTCCGACAGGGGAGCAATCAGCCCCAGCATTTT.

This clone has only a few counts. The gene calls are TRBV9 and TRBJ2-3; the D gene is possibly TRBD2 (5 bases). The CDR3 contains 14 residues. Germline V gene sequence: CDR1 SGDLS, CDR2 YYNGEE. V was shortened by 2 bases and J by 4 bases, with 11 bases between the two germline ends. The CDR3 sequence is CASSVGLPSDTQYF. CDR3 sequence (DNA): TGTGCCAGCAGCGTCGGACTCCCGTCAGATACGCAGTATTTT. Supplemented by reference TRBV9 and TRBJ2-3, the full variable domain reads DSGVTQTPKHLITATGQRVTLRCSPRSGDLSVYWYQQSLDQGLQFLIQYYNGEERAKGNILERFSAQQFPDLHSELNLSSLELGDSALYFCASSVGLPSDTQYFGPGTRLTVL.

The gene calls are TRBV5-1 and TRBJ2-1; 8 bases map to TRBD2. Trimming at V came to 4 bases and at J to 4 bases, leaving 13 bases not matched to a gene. CDR3 length: 17 amino acids. CDR1 and CDR2 (germline): SGHRS, YFSETQ. Here the CDR3 reads CASSPEVGGRIYNEQFF. The CDR3 nucleotides read TGCGCCAGCAGCCCGGAGGTAGGCGGGAGGATTTACAATGAGCAGTTCTTC. Full variable domain (outside the CDR3, taken from reference TRBV5-1 and TRBJ2-1): KAGVTQTPRYLIKTRGQQVTLSCSPISGHRSVSWYQQTPGQGLQFLFEYFSETQRNKGNFPGRFSGRQFSNSRSEMNVSTLELGDSALYLCASSPEVGGRIYNEQFFGPGTRLTVL.

The gene calls are TRBV4-1 and TRBJ1-3; D unclear. This CDR3 contains 16 residues. Germline CDR1 is MGHRA and CDR2 is YSYEKL. Trimming left V 0 bases short and J 0 bases short, with 9 bases between. Here the CDR3 DNA reads TGCGCCAGCAGCCAAGAGAGGACCATCTCTGGAAACACCATATATTTT. Translation: CASSQERTISGNTIYF.

The J gene is TRBJ2-3, the V gene TRBV10-3; 9 nucleotides align to TRBD2. V was clipped by 9 bases and J by 4 bases; unmatched bases: 11. The germline V gene encodes CDR1 ENHRY and CDR2 SYGVKD. The CDR3 is 15 amino acids. This CDR3 is CAMSIVAGVSDTQYF. The DNA of the CDR3 is TGTGCCATGTCTATAGTAGCGGGAGTTTCAGATACGCAGTATTTT.

This clone has just one count. This sample also contains other DNA sequences that code for the same CDR3. The rearrangement uses TRBV6-5 and TRBJ2-7, with D unclear. This CDR3 has 14 amino acids. The germline gives CDR1 MNHEY, CDR2 SVGAGI. The V and J ends lost 0 bases and 4 bases respectively, with 10 bases between them. This CDR3 reads CASSYSSVGYEQYF. Here the CDR3 DNA reads TGTGCCAGCAGTTACTCAAGTGTCGGTTACGAGCAGTACTTC.